This T cell receptor (beta chain) appears in the sequencing data of a study of cytomegalovirus exposure and HLA in healthy donors. In the study overall: Membership in the Caucasian-associated ancestry cluster was found for 81% of approximately 380 genotyped donors.

Study-wide findings and caveats: Investigators reported around 150 TCR beta chains as tied to cytomegalovirus. In a later analysis, HLA-associated TCR beta chains were more clonally expanded than equally common others. Many donors carried some public TCRs, although rarity characterized most TCR sequences.

On this clone: Its antigen is not known.

Between the trimmed V and J ends, which lost 0 bases and 2 bases, there was a span of 14 bases. CDR3 length: 16 amino acids. CDR1 is LGHNA, CDR2 YNFKEQ, per germline. Amplification used 60 Vbeta primers and 13 Jbeta primers. Only in-frame clones appear in the TCRdb table, and some are missing; sequencing was by immunoSEQ multiplex PCR. The data contain approximately 140,000 clones, around 60% of them singletons. The receptor was isolated from a woman aged 55-70 years in good health and CMV-seropositive. The source material was PBMCs. This chain connects TRBV4-2 to TRBJ2-7; weak D call: TRBD1 (6 bases). CDR3 in DNA: TGTGCCAGCAGCCAAGATCCTCGGACAGTGACCTACGAGCAGTACTTC. This encodes CASSQDPRTVTYEQYF.